One sample yielded the 16 T cell receptor beta chains listed below, sequenced in a study of blood T cells in healthy people across ages. Alongside a J-beta primer mix, a sample-barcoded 5' primer served in a second PCR lasting roughly 7 to 12 cycles. MiXCR was run by TCRdb on the 5' RACE reads, yielding one entry per CDR3 protein. The table lists 450,000 to 700,000 distinct CDR3 sequences, 27% of them singletons. The sequencing sample was made of blood. The receptors stem from a woman in her 70s in good health.

This clonotype was recorded a few times. CDR3 amino acids: CASYLSGGLKRTQYF. As DNA, the CDR3 is TGTGCCAGCTATCTATCAGGGGGACTCAAGAGGACCCAGTACTTC. J is TRBJ2-5 and V is TRBV12-3 or TRBV12-4, with D possibly being TRBD1 (7 bases). V was shortened by 8 bases and J by 7 bases, with 23 bases between the two germline ends. The CDR3 contains 15 residues.

V and J are TRBV4-3 and TRBJ2-3; TRBD2 is a possible D gene (6 bases). CDR1 and CDR2 from the germline V gene are LGHNA and YSLEER. Trimming left V 4 bases short and J 6 bases short, with 14 bases between. The length of the CDR3 is 14 residues. Here the CDR3 reads CASSRDSPGDTQYF. The CDR3 DNA sequence: TGCGCCAGCAGCCGGGACTCCCCGGGGGATACGCAGTATTTT.

This clonotype has a handful of counts. This chain links TRBV20-1 with TRBJ1-3, with no clear D. The CDR3 runs 14 residues. Trimming shortened V by 3 bases and J by 0 bases, and 9 bases separated the two germline ends. Germline V gives CDR1 DFQATT, CDR2 SNEGSKA (reference sequence). The CDR3: CSASAHGSGNTIYF. CDR3 sequence (DNA): TGCAGTGCTAGCGCACATGGCTCTGGAAACACCATATATTTT.

This chain uses TRBV20-1 with TRBJ1-5; no clear D. CDR3 length equals 12 residues. Trimming shortened V by 7 bases and J by 7 bases, and 14 bases separated the two germline ends. Germline V gene data show CDR1 as DFQATT and CDR2 as SNEGSKA (reference sequence). Written as DNA, the CDR3 is TGCAGTGGGCTCGAGGGCTCCCAGCCCCAGCATTTT. Translated, it gives CSGLEGSQPQHF.

This clonotype occurred a few times. This chain uses TRBV4-2 with TRBJ2-3; 9 nucleotides line up with TRBD1. CDR3 length: 13 amino acids. Germline V gene data show CDR1 as LGHNA and CDR2 as YNFKEQ. With 7 bases clipped from V and 14 bases from J, the junction kept 13 bases outside the gene matches. CDR3 residues: CASTSAGDRVVYF. CDR3 in DNA: TGTGCCAGCACTTCGGCAGGGGACAGGGTAGTGTATTTT.

V gene TRBV7-2 combines with J gene TRBJ2-7, with D perhaps matching TRBD2 (6 bases). This CDR3 has 14 amino acids. V was trimmed by 7 bases and J by 3 bases, leaving 16 bases between them. Germline V gives CDR1 SGHTA, CDR2 FQGNSA. The CDR3 DNA is TGTGCCAGCACCATAAGTCGGGAGAGCTACGAGCAGTACTTC. Translating it yields CASTISRESYEQYF.

The rearrangement links TRBV25-1 to TRBJ1-5; maybe TRBD1 (6 bases). The CDR3 totals 13 residues. Germline V gene sequence: CDR1 MGHDK, CDR2 SYGVNS. The V end lost 6 bases, the J end lost 3 bases, and 9 bases lay between the germline ends. The CDR3 region has the DNA TGTGCCAGCAGGGGACAAAACAATCAGCCCCAGCATTTT. As protein: CASRGQNNQPQHF.

Only a few counts were recorded for this clonotype. This sequence joins TRBV30 and TRBJ1-1; D is perhaps TRBD1 (5 bases). The germline V gene has CDR1 GTSNPN and CDR2 SVGIG (reference sequence). V gave up 5 bases and J gave up 7 bases, with 11 bases separating them. The CDR3 is 11 residues long. The CDR3 DNA is TGTGCCTGGGGGGAGACAGTTGAAGCTTTCTTT. It encodes CAWGETVEAFF.

This clonotype was seen once. A read error may account for a junction end that differs from germline. The chain has TRBV7-2 and TRBJ1-2; D possibly corresponds to TRBD1 (5 bases). The CDR3 has 17 residues. The germline CDR1 and CDR2 sequences are SGHTA and FQGNSA. In nucleotides, the CDR3 is TGTGCCCGCAGCTTAATTCCCCAGGGTGGAGGAAACTATGGCTACACCTTC. Translation gives CARSLIPQGGGNYGYTF.

This clonotype was seen a few times. The chain combines TRBV7-2 with TRBJ1-1; D unclear. The germline V gene encodes CDR1 SGHTA and CDR2 FQGNSA. This CDR3 region has 16 residues. Between the trimmed V and J ends, which lost 3 bases and 1 base, there was a span of 15 bases. CDR3 protein: CASSLRENSPNTEAFF. The CDR3 nucleotides are TGTGCCAGCAGCTTGCGGGAAAACAGTCCGAACACTGAAGCTTTCTTT.

This sequence joins TRBV7-9 and TRBJ1-2; D is ambiguous. CDR3 length: 14 amino acids. The germline CDR1 and CDR2 sequences are SEHNR and FQNEAQ (reference sequence). The V and J ends lost 1 base and 7 bases respectively, with 13 bases between them. Here the CDR3 DNA reads TGTGCCAGCAGCTTAGAGTCCCGAGTGGGTGGCTACACCTTC. It translates to CASSLESRVGGYTF.

The chain employs TRBV9 and TRBJ1-2; 8 bases align to TRBD1. CDR3 size: 16 residues. The germline CDR1 and CDR2 sequences are SGDLS and YYNGEE. Losses at the gene ends were 2 bases for V and 7 bases for J; bases not matched to a gene: 13. CDR3 sequence (DNA): TGTGCCAGCAGCGTGTCGGGCGGGAGACAGGGGTTTGGCTACACCTTC. As protein: CASSVSGGRQGFGYTF.

This clonotype has just a few counts. The J gene is TRBJ2-1, the V gene TRBV5-5; 9 nucleotides match TRBD1. The V segment lost 3 bases and the J segment 6 bases; nucleotides outside the gene matches: 7. Per germline, CDR1 SGHKS and CDR2 YYEKEE (reference sequence). CDR3 length equals 15 residues. CDR3 protein: CASSYTGTGSNEQFF. As DNA, the CDR3 is TGTGCCAGCAGCTACACCGGGACAGGGTCCAATGAGCAGTTCTTC.

This clonotype was recorded a few times. The V call is TRBV6-5, the J call TRBJ1-2; 7 positions agree with TRBD1. V gave up 2 bases and J gave up 6 bases; unmatched junction bases: 6. This CDR3 spans 14 amino acids. Germline V CDR1 and CDR2: MNHEY, SVGAGI. CDR3 coding DNA: TGTGCCAGCAGTTACGAGGGGGCAGGGGATGGCTACACCTTC. Protein: CASSYEGAGDGYTF.

This clonotype was seen a few times. The rearrangement links TRBV5-1 to TRBJ2-3; 9 bases line up with TRBD2. V shed 3 bases and J 5 bases; nucleotides not matched to a gene: 4. The CDR3 extends over 14 amino acids. Germline lookup yields CDR1 SGHRS and CDR2 YFSETQ. CDR3 bases: TGCGCCAGCAGCTCGGCTAGCGGGGAAGATACGCAGTATTTT. Translated: CASSSASGEDTQYF.

This chain links TRBV11-3 with TRBJ2-5; 9 nucleotides line up with TRBD1. The assigned J gene may be wrong: the sequence end matches TRBJ2-7 better. CDR3 length: 15 amino acids. Germline CDR1 reads SGHNT; CDR2 reads YENEEA. Here the CDR3 reads CASSLGAGQGAEQYF. CDR3 nucleotide sequence: TGTGCCAGCAGCTTGGGAGCGGGACAGGGCGCCGAGCAGTACTTC.